This TCR beta chain was documented in a study of CD8 T cells in Susac syndrome. Germline values: CDR1 MNHNS, CDR2 SASEGT. The V end was cut by 7 bases, the J end by 2 bases, with 12 bases between. This CDR3 contains 13 residues. An input of 0.5 to 1 ug of RNA was subjected to reverse transcription using random hexamers. TCRdb independently ran MiXCR on the immunoSEQ multiplex PCR reads; one entry per CDR3 protein. The sample carries roughly 80,000 distinct CDR3 sequences, roughly 94% recorded once. The specimen sequenced was CD8+ T cells from PBMCs. This clonotype was obtained from a human donor in good health. The J gene is TRBJ2-7, the V gene TRBV6-1, with D perhaps assigned TRBD1 or TRBD2 (5 bases each). The CDR3 DNA sequence: TGTGCCAGCACGGGGACGTTAACCTACGAGCAGTACTTC. Protein: CASTGTLTYEQYF.